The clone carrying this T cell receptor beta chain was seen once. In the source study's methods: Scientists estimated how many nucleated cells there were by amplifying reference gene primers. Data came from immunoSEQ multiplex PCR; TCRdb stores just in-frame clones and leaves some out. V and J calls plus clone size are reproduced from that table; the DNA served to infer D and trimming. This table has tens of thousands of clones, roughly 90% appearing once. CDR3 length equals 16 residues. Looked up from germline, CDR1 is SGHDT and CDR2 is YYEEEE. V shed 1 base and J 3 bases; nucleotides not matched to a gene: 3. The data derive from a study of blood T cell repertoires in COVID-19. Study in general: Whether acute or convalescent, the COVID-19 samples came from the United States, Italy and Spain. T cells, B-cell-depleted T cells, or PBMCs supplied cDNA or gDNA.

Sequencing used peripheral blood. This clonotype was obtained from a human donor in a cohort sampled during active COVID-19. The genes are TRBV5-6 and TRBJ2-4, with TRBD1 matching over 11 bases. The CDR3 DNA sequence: TGTGCCAGCAGCTTGTGGACAGGGGGCGACAAAAACATTCAGTACTTC. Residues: CASSLWTGGDKNIQYF.